Many counts were recorded for the clone carrying this TCR beta chain. Its cognate antigen is unknown. The sample originates from a study of neurological immune-mediated disorders. Study-level points and caveats: Across subjects, expanded clones had no CDR3 amino acid sequences in common, pointing to private repertoires in all groups. On phylogenetic grouping, the repertoires of 18 of 34 multiple sclerosis patients fell within one related-CDR3 cluster, constituting a possible signature.

The authors produced cDNA by 5'RACE using 10-nucleotide random UMIs. TCRdb re-called the 5' RACE reads through MiXCR, storing one row per CDR3 protein. The repertoire includes 50,000 to 60,000 distinct CDR3 sequences, under 5% of them detected once, and 1.9% sits in the top ten. This CDR3 region has 13 residues. The germline CDR1 and CDR2 sequences are SEHNR and FQNEAQ (reference sequence). With V trimmed by 7 bases and J by 5 bases, 5 bases remained unmatched. The sequenced sample consisted of CD4+ T cells from blood. The chain links TRBV7-9 to TRBJ2-3; 8 bases map to TRBD2. This TCR was sampled from a woman aged 40 to 55 with multiple sclerosis. In DNA, the CDR3 is TGTGCCAGCACCCAGGCGGGGGGAGATACGCAGTATTTT. This translates into CASTQAGGDTQYF.